This T cell receptor beta chain appears in the sequencing data of a study of T cell responses to AZD1222 COVID-19 vaccine. Study background: Second doses were pooled across both intervals (about 4 or about 12 weeks).

The CDR3 has 12 amino acids. The ends were cut back, 3 bases at V and 2 bases at J, with 5 bases in the middle. Findings and caveats of the study: It should be noted that donors were predominantly white British and more often female, and clonal diversity was possibly underestimated. Two doses of AZD1222 preceded a rise in Spike-specific TCR breadth and depth.

Clones were read by immunoSEQ multiplex PCR, and TCRdb kept only the in-frame ones, dropping some. The data contain tens of thousands of clones, approximately 82% of them singletons. As regards this clone: Antigen specificity is unknown.

The source of this sequence is an adult in good health. This sample comprised peripheral blood, obtained on day 0 of AZD1222 vaccination. The J gene is TRBJ2-7, the V gene TRBV12-3 or TRBV12-4; D call uncertain. The CDR3 bases are TGTGCCAGCAGTTTCTCCCCCTACGAGCAGTACTTC. It translates to CASSFSPYEQYF.